This entry concerns a single T cell receptor (beta chain). Its antigen is still unknown. The data are from a study of post-analysis software for immune sequencing data. The CDR3 has 13 residues. V was trimmed by 7 bases and J by 1 base, leaving 11 bases between them. Carried by the TCR beta cDNA libraries were unique molecular identifiers. TCRdb recomputed calls from the PCR reads with MiXCR, one row per CDR3 protein. The top ten clones hold under 6% of a sample with some 890,000 distinct CDR3 sequences, roughly 58% of them seen once. Regarding the study as a whole: In patients, TRBV5-6, TRBV5-1 and TRBV20-1 belonged to four or five TRBV segments found more frequently than in controls.

V is TRBV12-3 or TRBV12-4 and J is TRBJ2-7; no clear D gene. The clonotype was recovered from a girl aged 10 to 17 with multiple sclerosis. The sequenced material came from blood. CDR3 sequence (DNA): TGTGCCAGCACTGCTGACGAATCCTACGAGCAGTACTTC. Amino acids: CASTADESYEQYF.